This is a list of T cell receptor beta chains from one sample in a study of blood T cell repertoires in COVID-19. Using immunoSEQ multiplex PCR, the repertoire was profiled, and TCRdb retains in-frame clones only, with some absent. The data contain some 250,000 clones, around four fifths of them singletons. Material: peripheral blood. The receptor set was obtained from a man aged 55 to 70 with acute or convalescent COVID-19. CDR3s leave out the opening cysteine and the closing phenylalanine or tryptophan.

j_gene | v_gene | CDR3aa
TRBJ2-7 | TRBV20-1 | SALSAYEQY
TRBJ2-5 | TRBV29-1 | SVGREQETQY
TRBJ2-2 | TRBV5-1 | ASSSRTANTGELF
TRBJ2-1 | TRBV4-1 | ASSHPRQNEQF
TRBJ1-6 | TRBV11-3 | ASSKEDILYNSPLH
TRBJ1-3 | TRBV3-1/TRBV3-2 | ASSQTVGNTIY
TRBJ2-7 | TRBV7-9 | ASSLQGLGDYEQY
TRBJ2-1 | TRBV6-1 | ASSGWTGGTYNEQF
TRBJ2-5 | TRBV6-5 | ASSYGDRGQETQY
TRBJ2-3 | TRBV30 | AFRLAGLDTQY
TRBJ1-2 | TRBV12-3/TRBV12-4 | ASSFAGPYGYT
TRBJ1-5 | TRBV28 | ASSHKFRDRGLQPQH
TRBJ2-1 | TRBV7-9 | ASSLIRIAGLQF
TRBJ2-7 | TRBV2 | AKGQGKSYEQY
TRBJ1-3 | TRBV2 | ASSDGRGQGTIRSGNTIY
TRBJ2-1 | TRBV5-1 | ASSLVLAGTMGNEQF
TRBJ2-5 | TRBV6-6 | ASSYEGGVYAETQY
TRBJ1-1 | TRBV11-2 | ASSLDLPARGASTEAF
TRBJ2-7 | TRBV15 | ATSREGQGEEQY
TRBJ1-5 | TRBV5-1 | ASRGNLTPRGSNQPQH
TRBJ2-7 | TRBV10-3 | AISETSSAPYEQY
TRBJ2-5 | TRBV3-1/TRBV3-2 | ASSLSRGETQY
TRBJ2-7 | TRBV29-1 | SVEKLAEGPYEQY
TRBJ2-3 | TRBV12-3/TRBV12-4 | ASSFSRADTQY
TRBJ2-5 | TRBV5-1 | ASSFGGLAGDQETQY
TRBJ1-1 | TRBV7-8 | ASSLAAGGTEAF
TRBJ2-1 | TRBV6-2/TRBV6-3 | ASSRTSGRVSEQF
TRBJ2-3 | TRBV3-1/TRBV3-2 | ASSQPGLGVYTDTQY
TRBJ1-1 | TRBV7-2 | ASSSHRGPPSGPEAF
TRBJ1-6 | TRBV3-1/TRBV3-2 | ASRSRGARGNSPLH
TRBJ2-5 | TRBV18 | ASSRDRGQETQY
TRBJ2-5 | TRBV5-5 | ASSWGFWDIDPKETQY
TRBJ1-5 | TRBV6-2/TRBV6-3 | ASSSGQGWNQPQH
TRBJ2-4 | TRBV5-1 | ASSWALKNIQY
TRBJ2-1 | TRBV19 | ASSTRDLYNEQF
TRBJ1-1 | TRBV14 | ASSRLSILGTGGGTEAF
TRBJ2-7 | TRBV6-2/TRBV6-3 | ASSPGGGRGAYEQY
TRBJ1-1 | TRBV3-1/TRBV3-2 | ASSQGRGRTEAF
TRBJ2-7 | TRBV27 | ASSLSSGLAYEQY
TRBJ1-5 | TRBV19 | ASSIVQINQPQH
TRBJ2-1 | TRBV10-3 | AISGGRGEQF
TRBJ2-7 | TRBV18 | ASSPTNDISYEQY
TRBJ1-2 | TRBV28 | ASSPGQQGYGYT
TRBJ1-1 | TRBV3-1/TRBV3-2 | ASSQGRRGVVAEAF
TRBJ2-5 | TRBV14 | ASNRQGANYETQY
TRBJ1-1 | TRBV5-1 | ASSPDRTEAF
TRBJ1-1 | TRBV23-1 | ASSRAPVNTEAF
TRBJ2-4 | TRBV15 | ATSTRQTQAKNIQY
TRBJ2-3 | TRBV27 | ASSPYRLSDTDTQY
TRBJ1-4 | TRBV11-2 | ASSLRATNEKLF